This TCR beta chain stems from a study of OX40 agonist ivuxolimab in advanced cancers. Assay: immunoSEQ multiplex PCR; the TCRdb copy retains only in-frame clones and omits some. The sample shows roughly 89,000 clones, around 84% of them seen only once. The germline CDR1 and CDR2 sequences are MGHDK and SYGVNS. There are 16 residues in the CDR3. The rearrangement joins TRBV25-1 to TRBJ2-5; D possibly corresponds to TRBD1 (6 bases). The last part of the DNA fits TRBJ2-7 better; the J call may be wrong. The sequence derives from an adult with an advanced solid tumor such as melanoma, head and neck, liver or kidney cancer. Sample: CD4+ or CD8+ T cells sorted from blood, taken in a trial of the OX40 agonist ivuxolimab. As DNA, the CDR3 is TGTGCCAGCAGTGGGGCCTTAACAGGGATATCCTACGAGCAGTACTTC. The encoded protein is CASSGALTGISYEQYF.